These 5 T cell receptor beta chains share one sample of origin, sequenced in a study of somatic mutations in cytotoxic T cells in rheumatoid arthritis. Some clones are missing from TCRdb's copy, which holds only in-frame ones; the method was immunoSEQ multiplex PCR. The sample yields over 10,000 clones, over 80% seen once. Sequenced input: CD8+ T cells sorted from blood. Receptor source: a woman in her sixties or seventies in good health.

The rearrangement joins TRBV27 to TRBJ1-5; D is undetermined. CDR3 length: 15 amino acids. The germline gives CDR1 MNHEY, CDR2 SMNVEV (reference sequence). V lost 2 bases and J 3 bases, leaving 11 bases between the germline ends. CDR3 sequence: CASSLMGAFNQPQHF. The DNA for the CDR3 is TGTGCCAGCAGTTTAATGGGAGCTTTCAATCAGCCCCAGCATTTT.

This chain links TRBV11-2 with TRBJ2-5; 7 bases align to TRBD1. Trimming removed 5 bases from V and 9 bases from J; junction bases left unmatched: 15. CDR3 size: 15 residues. CDR1 and CDR2 from the germline V gene are SGHAT and FQNNGV. CDR3 sequence: CASSADRRNKRPQYF. The CDR3 region has the DNA TGTGCCAGCAGCGCGGACAGGAGGAACAAGAGACCCCAGTACTTC.

The rearrangement links TRBV6-1 to TRBJ2-7; the D gene is possibly TRBD2 (5 bases). Germline-derived CDR1 and CDR2 are MNHNS and SASEGT. This CDR3 comprises 14 residues. Trimming shortened V by 7 bases and J by 4 bases, and 17 bases separated the two germline ends. This CDR3 is CASTDGLQRYEQYF. The CDR3 DNA follows: TGTGCCAGCACCGATGGTCTACAGCGGTACGAGCAGTACTTC.

The chain links TRBV13 to TRBJ1-2; 8 bases are shared with TRBD1. The V and J ends lost 8 bases and 3 bases, in that order; junction bases with no gene match: 11. This CDR3 region has 15 residues. CDR1 is PRHDT, CDR2 FYEKMQ, per germline (reference sequence). The CDR3 coding sequence is TGTGCCAGCCCTCTACAGGCGGACAGGGACTATGGCTACACCTTC. Translated: CASPLQADRDYGYTF. Filled out from reference TRBV13 and TRBJ1-2, the complete variable domain reads AAGVIQSPRHLIKEKRETATLKCYPIPRHDTVYWYQQGPGQDPQFLISFYEKMQSDKGSIPDRFSAQQFSDYHSELNMSSLELGDSALYFCASPLQADRDYGYTFGSGTRLTVV.

V usage is TRBV2 and J usage is TRBJ2-5, with 10 bases that match TRBD2. Trimming cost V 7 bases and J 5 bases; bases outside gene matches: 10. Germline CDR1 SNHLY, CDR2 FYNNEI. The CDR3 runs to 15 residues. The CDR3 DNA sequence: TGTGCCAGCAAACTACCGGGACTAGCGAGGGAGACCCAGTACTTC. It yields the protein CASKLPGLARETQYF. Together with reference TRBV2 and TRBJ2-5, the CDR3 gives the full variable domain: EPEVTQTPSHQVTQMGQEVILRCVPISNHLYFYWYRQILGQKVEFLVSFYNNEISEKSEIFDDQFSVERPDGSNFTLKIRSTKLEDSAMYFCASKLPGLARETQYFGPGTRLLVL.